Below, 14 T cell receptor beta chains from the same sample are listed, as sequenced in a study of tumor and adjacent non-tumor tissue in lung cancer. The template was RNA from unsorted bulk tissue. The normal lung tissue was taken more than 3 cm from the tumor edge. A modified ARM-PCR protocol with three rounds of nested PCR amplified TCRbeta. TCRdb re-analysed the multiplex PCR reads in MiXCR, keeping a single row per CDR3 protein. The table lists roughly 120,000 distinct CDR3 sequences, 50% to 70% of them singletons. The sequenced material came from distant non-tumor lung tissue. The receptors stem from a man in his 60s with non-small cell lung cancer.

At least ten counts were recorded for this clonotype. CDR3 residues: CSARDERNSYNEQFF. The CDR3 DNA reads TGCAGTGCTAGAGATGAACGGAACTCCTACAATGAGCAGTTCTTC. V usage is TRBV20-1 and J usage is TRBJ2-1; no firm D call. The V and J ends lost 0 bases and 0 bases respectively, with 9 bases between them. Germline CDR1 DFQATT, CDR2 SNEGSKA (reference sequence). The CDR3 is made up of 15 amino acids.

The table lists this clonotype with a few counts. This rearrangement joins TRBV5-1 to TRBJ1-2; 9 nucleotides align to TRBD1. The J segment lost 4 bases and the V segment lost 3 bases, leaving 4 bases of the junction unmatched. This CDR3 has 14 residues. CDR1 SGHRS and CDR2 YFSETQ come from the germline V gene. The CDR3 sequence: CASSSGQGIYGYTF. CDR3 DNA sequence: TGCGCCAGCAGCTCTGGACAGGGGATCTATGGCTACACCTTC.

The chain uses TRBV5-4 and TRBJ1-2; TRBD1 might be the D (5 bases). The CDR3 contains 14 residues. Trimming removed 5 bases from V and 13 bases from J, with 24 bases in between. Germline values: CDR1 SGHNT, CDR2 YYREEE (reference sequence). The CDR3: CASSSYRDGSLCTF. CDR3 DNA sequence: TGTGCCAGCAGTTCTTATCGGGACGGATCGCTCTGCACCTTC.

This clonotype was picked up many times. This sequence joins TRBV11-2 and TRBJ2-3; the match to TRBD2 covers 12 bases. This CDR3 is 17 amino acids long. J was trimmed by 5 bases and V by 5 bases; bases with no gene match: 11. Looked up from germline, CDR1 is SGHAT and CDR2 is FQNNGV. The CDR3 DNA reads TGTGCCAGCAGCCCGATCGGTTCGGGACTAGCGGGAGATACGCAGTATTTT. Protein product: CASSPIGSGLAGDTQYF.

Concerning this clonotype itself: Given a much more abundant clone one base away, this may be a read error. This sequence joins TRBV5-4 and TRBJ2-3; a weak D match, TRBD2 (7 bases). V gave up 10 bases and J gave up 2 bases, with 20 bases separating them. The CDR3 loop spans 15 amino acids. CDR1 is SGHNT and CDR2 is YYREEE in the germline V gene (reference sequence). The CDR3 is CADSMGGGNTDTQYF. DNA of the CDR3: TGTGCCGATTCTATGGGAGGGGGTAACACAGATACGCAGTATTTT.

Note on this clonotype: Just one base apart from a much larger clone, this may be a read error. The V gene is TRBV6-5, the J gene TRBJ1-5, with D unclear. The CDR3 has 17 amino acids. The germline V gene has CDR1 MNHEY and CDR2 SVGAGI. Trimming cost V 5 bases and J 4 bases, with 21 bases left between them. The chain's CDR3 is CASSRKSRTGGNQPQHF. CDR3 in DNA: TGTGCCAGCAGTCGCAAGTCTCGCACCGGAGGGAATCAGCCCCAGCATTTT.

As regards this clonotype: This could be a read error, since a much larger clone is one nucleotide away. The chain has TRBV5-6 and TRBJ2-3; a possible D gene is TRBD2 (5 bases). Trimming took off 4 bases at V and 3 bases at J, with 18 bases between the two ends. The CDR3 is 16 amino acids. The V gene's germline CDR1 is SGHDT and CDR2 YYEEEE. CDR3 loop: CASSTLAWGWTDTQYF. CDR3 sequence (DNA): TGTGCCAGCAGCACGTTAGCGTGGGGATGGACAGATACGCAGTATTTT.

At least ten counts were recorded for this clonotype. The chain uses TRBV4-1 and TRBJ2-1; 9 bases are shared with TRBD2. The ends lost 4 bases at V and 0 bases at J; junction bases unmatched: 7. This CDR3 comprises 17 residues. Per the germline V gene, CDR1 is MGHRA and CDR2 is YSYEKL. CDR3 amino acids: CASSPRTSESSYNEQFF. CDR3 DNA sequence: TGCGCCAGCAGCCCCCGGACTAGCGAGAGCTCCTACAATGAGCAGTTCTTC.

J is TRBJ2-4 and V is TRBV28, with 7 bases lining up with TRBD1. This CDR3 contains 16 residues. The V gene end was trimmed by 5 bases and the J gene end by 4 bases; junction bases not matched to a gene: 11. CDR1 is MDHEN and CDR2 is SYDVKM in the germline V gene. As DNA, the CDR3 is TGTGCCAGCAGTCAACTACAGGGGCAGGAGAAAAACATTCAGTACTTC. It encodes CASSQLQGQEKNIQYF.

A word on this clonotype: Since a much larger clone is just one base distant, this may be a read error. The CDR3 protein is CASSSTGPKTGEPFF. The CDR3, as DNA: TGCGCCAGCAGCTCGACAGGGCCGAAGACCGGGGAGCCGTTTTTT. The chain links TRBV5-1 to TRBJ2-2; 7 bases map to TRBD1. The CDR3 extends over 15 amino acids. Germline CDR1 SGHRS, CDR2 YFSETQ.

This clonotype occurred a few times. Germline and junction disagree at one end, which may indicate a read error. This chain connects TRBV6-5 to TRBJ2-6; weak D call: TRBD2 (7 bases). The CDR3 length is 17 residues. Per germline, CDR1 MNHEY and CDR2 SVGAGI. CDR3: CASGYGEGVSGANVLTF. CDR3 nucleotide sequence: TGTGCCAGCGGTTACGGGGAGGGGGTGTCTGGGGCCAACGTCCTGACTTTC.

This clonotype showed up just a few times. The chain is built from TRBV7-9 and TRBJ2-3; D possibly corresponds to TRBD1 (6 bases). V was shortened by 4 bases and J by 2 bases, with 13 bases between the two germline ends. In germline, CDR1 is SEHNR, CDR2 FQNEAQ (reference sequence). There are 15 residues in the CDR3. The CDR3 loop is CASSWDTSFTDTQYF. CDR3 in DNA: TGTGCCAGCAGCTGGGACACCTCGTTCACAGATACGCAGTATTTT.

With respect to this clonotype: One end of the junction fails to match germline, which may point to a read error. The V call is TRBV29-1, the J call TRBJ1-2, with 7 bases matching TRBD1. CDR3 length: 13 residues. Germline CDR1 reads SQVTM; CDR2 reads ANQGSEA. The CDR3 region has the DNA TGCAGCATACGGGACAGATTTAACTGTGGCTACACCTTC. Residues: CSIRDRFNCGYTF.

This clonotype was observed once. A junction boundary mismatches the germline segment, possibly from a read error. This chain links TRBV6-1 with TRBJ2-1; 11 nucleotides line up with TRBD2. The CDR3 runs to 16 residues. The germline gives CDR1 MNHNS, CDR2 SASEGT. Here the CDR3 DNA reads TGTGCCAGCAGTAAAACCGAGACTAGCGGGAACAATGAGGAGTTCTTC. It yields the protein CASSKTETSGNNEEFF.